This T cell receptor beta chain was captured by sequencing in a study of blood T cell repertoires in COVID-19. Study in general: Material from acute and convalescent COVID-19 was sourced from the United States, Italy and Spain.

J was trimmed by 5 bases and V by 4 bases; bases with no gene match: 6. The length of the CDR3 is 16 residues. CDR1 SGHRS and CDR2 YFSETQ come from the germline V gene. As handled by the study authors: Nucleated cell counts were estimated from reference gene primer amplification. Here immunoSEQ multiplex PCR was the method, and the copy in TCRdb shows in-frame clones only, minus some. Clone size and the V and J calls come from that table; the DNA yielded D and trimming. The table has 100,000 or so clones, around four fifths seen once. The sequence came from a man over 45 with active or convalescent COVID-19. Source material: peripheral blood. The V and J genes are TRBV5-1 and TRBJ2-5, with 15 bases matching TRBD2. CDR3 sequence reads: CASSIGLAGGTETQYF. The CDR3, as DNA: TGCGCCAGCAGCATAGGACTAGCGGGAGGGACGGAGACCCAGTACTTC.